This TCR beta chain was found in a study of graft-versus-host responses after intestinal transplantation. Study as a whole: Every recipient had anti-thymocyte globulin induction and two to three years of tacrolimus plus steroids.

General study points: Marrow from the recipient contained GvH clones, some of which had appeared first in ileum or blood. Peak circulating GvH clone levels were associated with early post-transplant HvG declines.

This CDR3 is built from 15 residues. The germline V gene has CDR1 LNHDA and CDR2 SQIVND (reference sequence). The V segment lost 5 bases and the J segment 4 bases; nucleotides outside the gene matches: 6. Assay: immunoSEQ multiplex PCR; the TCRdb copy retains only in-frame clones and omits some. Of 85,000 to 100,000 clones in the sample, approximately 90% were seen once. Notes on this clone: Its antigen remains unidentified.

The sequence came from a human donor who was the organ donor for an intestinal transplant. The chain recombines TRBV19 with TRBJ2-7; TRBD2 matches at 12 bases. The input for sequencing was unstimulated CD4+ T cells sorted from spleen or lymph node cells, taken before transplant. The CDR3 bases are TGTGCCAGTAGTCGACTAGCGGGAGATAGGTACGAGCAGTACTTC. Translation: CASSRLAGDRYEQYF.